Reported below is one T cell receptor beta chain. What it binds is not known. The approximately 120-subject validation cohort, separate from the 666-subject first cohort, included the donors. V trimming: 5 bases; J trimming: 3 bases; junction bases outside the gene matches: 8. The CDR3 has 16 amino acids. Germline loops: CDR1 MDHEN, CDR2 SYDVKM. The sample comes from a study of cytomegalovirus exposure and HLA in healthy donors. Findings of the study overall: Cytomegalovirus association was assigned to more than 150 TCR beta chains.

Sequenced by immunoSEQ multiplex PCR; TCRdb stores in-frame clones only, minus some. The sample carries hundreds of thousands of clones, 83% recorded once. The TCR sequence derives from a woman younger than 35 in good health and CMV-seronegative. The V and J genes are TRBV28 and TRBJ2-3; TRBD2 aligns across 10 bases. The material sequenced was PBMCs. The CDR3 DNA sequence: TGTGCCAGCAGTCCCTTCGCTAGCGGGAGTACAGATACGCAGTATTTT. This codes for CASSPFASGSTDTQYF. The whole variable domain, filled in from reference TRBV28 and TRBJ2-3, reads DVKVTQSSRYLVKRTGEKVFLECVQDMDHENMFWYRQDPGLGLRLIYFSYDVKMKEKGDIPEGYSVSREKKERFSLILESASTNQTSMYLCASSPFASGSTDTQYFGPGTRLTVL.